The 23 T cell receptor beta chains reported below all come from one sample, sequenced in a study of blood T cell repertoires in COVID-19. The data were produced by immunoSEQ multiplex PCR, yet TCRdb's version contains in-frame clones alone and is incomplete. The sample includes hundreds of thousands of clones, around 89% of them seen just once. What was sequenced was PBMCs or T cells enriched from blood (not recorded which). These receptors came from a man aged 45-60 years who had been exposed to COVID-19.

V and J are TRBV4-1 and TRBJ2-7, with 10 positions matching TRBD1. Germline CDR1 reads MGHRA; CDR2 reads YSYEKL. The CDR3 totals 19 residues. The ends lost 0 bases at V and 3 bases at J; junction bases unmatched: 14. In DNA, the CDR3 is TGCGCCAGCAGCCAAGACCGTCCGTCGACGGGACAGGGGCACTACGAGCAGTACTTC. Residues: CASSQDRPSTGQGHYEQYF.

J is TRBJ1-6 and V is TRBV28; D call uncertain. Germline V gives CDR1 MDHEN, CDR2 SYDVKM. Between the trimmed V and J ends, which lost 4 bases and 0 bases, there was a span of 10 bases. This CDR3 spans 16 amino acids. The CDR3 nucleotides are TGTGCCAGCAGTTCCACTGTGAGCTCCTATAATTCACCCCTCCACTTT. Protein sequence: CASSSTVSSYNSPLHF.

This clone has just one count. The chain carries TRBV28 and TRBJ2-5, with a possible D match to TRBD1 (5 bases). Trimming took off 6 bases at V and 4 bases at J, with 15 bases between the two ends. Germline V gives CDR1 MDHEN, CDR2 SYDVKM. This CDR3 is 14 amino acids long. The DNA of the CDR3 is TGTGCCAGCAGCACCCCAGGGATGTTAGAGACCCAGTACTTC. It is translated as CASSTPGMLETQYF.

This clone has a handful of counts. The chain employs TRBV12-3 or TRBV12-4 and TRBJ1-5; D is possibly TRBD1 (5 bases). Trimming left V 8 bases short and J 7 bases short, with 9 bases between. The CDR3 runs 11 residues. CDR3 region: CASGGAQPQHF. DNA for the CDR3: TGTGCCAGCGGTGGGGCCCAGCCCCAGCATTTT.

The V gene is TRBV9, the J gene TRBJ2-1; D possibly corresponds to TRBD2 (5 bases). The CDR3 totals 18 residues. Germline loops: CDR1 SGDLS, CDR2 YYNGEE. The V gene lost 0 bases and the J gene lost 5 bases, with 21 bases spanning the gap. The chain's CDR3 is CASSVGPLRRRPDNEQFF. The CDR3 DNA reads as TGTGCCAGCAGCGTAGGCCCCCTGAGGCGGAGGCCCGACAATGAGCAGTTCTTC. The whole variable domain, remainder taken from reference TRBV9 and TRBJ2-1, is DSGVTQTPKHLITATGQRVTLRCSPRSGDLSVYWYQQSLDQGLQFLIQYYNGEERAKGNILERFSAQQFPDLHSELNLSSLELGDSALYFCASSVGPLRRRPDNEQFFGPGTRLTVL.

V is TRBV10-1 and J is TRBJ1-6, with D unclear. In germline, CDR1 is WNHNN, CDR2 SYGVQD (reference sequence). CDR3 size: 15 residues. V was cut by 2 bases and J by 6 bases, with 11 bases left in between. The CDR3 spells CASSEAGAANSPLHF. In nucleotides, the CDR3 is TGCGCCAGCAGTGAGGCAGGAGCGGCTAATTCACCCCTCCACTTT.

This chain connects TRBV5-1 to TRBJ1-3; the D is unclear. In germline, CDR1 is SGHRS, CDR2 YFSETQ. The CDR3 sequence is 14 residues long. V was trimmed by 0 bases and J by 2 bases, leaving 6 bases between them. DNA of the CDR3: TGCGCCAGCAGCTTGGGGCAGGCTGGAAACACCATATATTTT. Its protein is CASSLGQAGNTIYF.

The chain carries TRBV5-1 and TRBJ1-2, with TRBD1 identical over 8 bases. V was pared by 4 bases and J by 2 bases, with 10 bases of the junction left unmatched. CDR1 and CDR2 from the germline V gene are SGHRS and YFSETQ. The CDR3 spans 16 residues. The CDR3 sequence is CASSVGTGGMNYGYTF. Here the CDR3 DNA reads TGCGCCAGCAGCGTCGGGACAGGCGGTATGAACTATGGCTACACCTTC.

This clone was recorded only once. The genes are TRBV7-2 and TRBJ1-1; 9 nucleotides match TRBD1. CDR3 length equals 15 residues. Trimming took 5 bases from V and 5 from J; bases not matched to a gene: 9. The germline V gene has CDR1 SGHTA and CDR2 FQGNSA. The CDR3 protein is CASSGTGFTETEAFF. The CDR3 region has the DNA TGTGCCAGCAGCGGGACAGGGTTCACGGAGACTGAAGCTTTCTTT.

The rearrangement links TRBV11-2 to TRBJ2-3; D gene unclear. Trimming removed 4 bases from V and 2 bases from J, with 16 bases in between. Germline CDR1 SGHAT, CDR2 FQNNGV. The CDR3 has 16 amino acids. CDR3 DNA sequence: TGTGCCAGCAGCTACCAATCCTGGCTAGTCACAGATACGCAGTATTTT. Translation: CASSYQSWLVTDTQYF. Using reference TRBV11-2 and TRBJ2-3 for the parts outside the CDR3, the full variable domain is EAGVAQSPRYKIIEKRQSVAFWCNPISGHATLYWYQQILGQGPKLLIQFQNNGVVDDSQLPKDRFSAERLKGVDSTLKIQPAKLEDSAVYLCASSYQSWLVTDTQYFGPGTRLTVL.

The V gene is TRBV18, the J gene TRBJ2-7, with D perhaps TRBD2 (5 bases). Trimming took 6 bases from V and 4 from J, leaving 16 bases between them. CDR3 size: 14 residues. Germline lookup yields CDR1 KGHSH and CDR2 LQKENI. The CDR3 coding sequence is TGTGCCAGCTCTCCCCCGGGGAGCCGATACGAGCAGTACGTC. It is translated as CASSPPGSRYEQYV.

The chain uses TRBV7-2 and TRBJ1-1; TRBD1 matches at 7 bases. Unmatched junction bases numbered 10, after V lost 5 bases and J lost 7 bases. CDR1 and CDR2 from the germline V gene are SGHTA and FQGNSA. The CDR3 contains 14 residues. DNA for the CDR3: TGTGCCAGCAGCCCGACAGGGTCCCCCTATGAAGCTTTCTTT. Translation: CASSPTGSPYEAFF.

The rearrangement joins TRBV6-2 or TRBV6-3 to TRBJ2-1; 7 bases map to TRBD2. The CDR3 totals 13 residues. Germline V CDR1 and CDR2: MNHEY, SVGEGT. Trimming at V came to 2 bases and at J to 7 bases, leaving 2 bases not matched to a gene. The CDR3 loop is CASSYGGGNEQFF. CDR3 in DNA: TGTGCCAGCAGTTACGGGGGAGGGAATGAGCAGTTCTTC.

The chain carries TRBV6-4 and TRBJ1-2; D call uncertain. This CDR3 comprises 13 residues. In germline, CDR1 is MRHNA, CDR2 SNTAGT. The V end lost 2 bases, the J end lost 6 bases, and 10 bases lay between the germline ends. As DNA, the CDR3 is TGTGCCAGCAGTGACCGGGGTATCGATGGCTACACCTTC. It specifies CASSDRGIDGYTF.

The V call is TRBV6-1, the J call TRBJ1-5; D ambiguous. The CDR3 is 15 residues long. Trimming took 2 bases from V and 3 from J, leaving 11 bases between them. CDR1 is MNHNS, CDR2 SASEGT, per germline. The CDR3 loop is CASSEQEVYNQPQHF. CDR3 DNA: TGTGCCAGCAGTGAACAGGAGGTTTACAATCAGCCCCAGCATTTT.

This clone was detected only a few times. This chain links TRBV7-3 with TRBJ2-2, with D possibly TRBD1 on 6 matching bases. V was trimmed by 2 bases and J by 1 base, leaving 8 bases between them. Germline V gene data show CDR1 as SGHTA and CDR2 as FQGTGA. The CDR3 length is 15 residues. The CDR3 nucleotides read TGTGCCAGCAGCTTATACAGGGAGAACACCGGGGAGCTGTTTTTT. Amino acid sequence: CASSLYRENTGELFF.

The chain carries TRBV27 and TRBJ1-1; 11 bases line up with TRBD1. Germline CDR1 is MNHEY and CDR2 is SMNVEV (reference sequence). V was clipped by 5 bases and J by 4 bases; unmatched bases: 3. The length of the CDR3 is 14 residues. The CDR3 DNA sequence: TGTGCCAGCAGTCCCGGGACAGGGGGCACTGAAGCTTTCTTT. Residues: CASSPGTGGTEAFF.

The V gene is TRBV5-1, the J gene TRBJ2-5, with no clear D. The CDR3 covers 11 residues. Germline assignment: CDR1 SGHRS and CDR2 YFSETQ. Trimming took off 7 bases at V and 5 bases at J, with 9 bases between the two ends. The CDR3, as DNA: TGCGCCAGCGGCCAGAGGGAGACCCAGTACTTC. Its translation is CASGQRETQYF.

A single count supports this clone. The genes are TRBV12-3 or TRBV12-4 and TRBJ1-6; tentative D call: TRBD1 (6 bases). CDR3 length: 13 amino acids. V lost 4 bases and J 9 bases, leaving 10 bases between the germline ends. CDR3 DNA: TGTGCCAGCAGTTCCCCGACAGGTTCACCCCTCCACTTT. It yields the protein CASSSPTGSPLHF.

The rearrangement links TRBV18 to TRBJ2-3; D is uncertain. Germline CDR1 reads KGHSH; CDR2 reads LQKENI. With 3 bases removed from V and 6 bases from J, the gap between germline ends came to 10 bases. The CDR3 runs to 13 residues. The CDR3 loop is CASSPNGEDTQYF. In nucleotides, the CDR3 is TGTGCCAGCTCACCGAATGGAGAGGATACGCAGTATTTT.

The rearrangement links TRBV7-9 to TRBJ1-4; D is unresolved. This CDR3 contains 14 residues. Per germline, CDR1 SEHNR and CDR2 FQNEAQ (reference sequence). With 0 bases removed from V and 5 bases from J, the gap between germline ends came to 7 bases. CDR3 DNA: TGTGCCAGCAGCTTAGCGCCAGAAAATGAAAAACTGTTTTTT. Encoded protein: CASSLAPENEKLFF.

The V gene is TRBV7-9, the J gene TRBJ1-5, with TRBD1 matching over 7 bases. Germline assignment: CDR1 SEHNR and CDR2 FQNEAQ (reference sequence). The CDR3 is made up of 15 amino acids. J was trimmed by 2 bases and V by 8 bases; bases with no gene match: 9. CDR3 nucleotide sequence: TGTGCCAGCGCTCGGGGCGACAGGGGCAATCAGCCCCAGCATTTT. This encodes CASARGDRGNQPQHF.

CDR3 sequence: CASSLFRPGLGYNEQFF. CDR3 sequence (DNA): TGTGCCAGCAGTTTATTCAGACCGGGACTAGGTTACAATGAGCAGTTCTTC. The J gene is TRBJ2-1, the V gene TRBV28; 8 bases agree with TRBD2. Looked up from germline, CDR1 is MDHEN and CDR2 is SYDVKM. The CDR3 extends over 17 amino acids. Trimming took 1 base from V and 4 from J; bases not matched to a gene: 9.